This TCR beta chain comes out of a study of T cells in Graves' hyperthyroidism and ophthalmopathy. Study-level findings and limits: Before onset, ophthalmopathy was predicted by the model a median 6.5 months earlier. Blood samples included most of the expanded thyroid clonotypes exceeding 0.001. Ophthalmopathy was separated from stable hyperthyroidism by a 13 V-J model.

Regions amplified from RNA transcripts were the TCR beta CDR3 regions. Primed by the HTBI set, a first-round RT-PCR was run on the TCR CDR3. MiXCR was run by TCRdb on the multiplex PCR reads, yielding one entry per CDR3 protein. The sample holds 540,000 or so distinct CDR3 sequences; around 46% are singletons and the top ten take around 17%. The table lists this clonotype with many counts. Its target is unknown. The CDR3 runs to 13 residues. Per the germline V gene, CDR1 is LNHDA and CDR2 is SQIVND (reference sequence). V was shortened by 4 bases and J by 4 bases, with 7 bases between the two germline ends.

The clonotype was recovered from an adult woman with Graves' disease, either hyperthyroidism or ophthalmopathy (not recorded which). The V call is TRBV19, the J call TRBJ2-2; the D gene is possibly TRBD1 (5 bases). Sequencing used peripheral blood or thyroid tissue (not recorded which). The CDR3 nucleotides are TGTGCCAGTAGTAGACAGATCACCGGGGAGCTGTTTTTT. This codes for CASSRQITGELFF. Looking up the rest from reference TRBV19 and TRBJ2-2 gives the full variable domain: DGGITQSPKYLFRKEGQNVTLSCEQNLNHDAMYWYRQDPGQGLRLIYYSQIVNDFQKGDIAEGYSVSREKKESFPLTVTSAQKNPTAFYLCASSRQITGELFFGEGSRLTVL.